This record looks at one T cell receptor (beta chain) sequence and its context. A much bigger clone sits one base away, suggesting this may be a read error. The sample carries other DNA sequences with the same CDR3. The data derive from a study of blood T cell repertoires in COVID-19. Study as a whole: The United States, Italy and Spain supplied acute and convalescent COVID-19 samples. Sample material is recorded as cDNA or gDNA derived from T cells, B-cell-depleted T cells, or PBMCs.

CDR3 length equals 12 residues. The V end was cut by 0 bases, the J end by 4 bases, with 6 bases between. Germline CDR1 and CDR2: GTSNPN and SVGIG (reference sequence). Profiled with immunoSEQ multiplex PCR; TCRdb holds only in-frame clones, not every one. The sample lists 350,000 to 400,000 clones, 87% occurring once. Participant ages covered about 18 to 90 years across some 25 US areas. The study assigned cohorts using participant-reported clinical history. V gene TRBV30 combines with J gene TRBJ1-2, with D perhaps matching TRBD1 (6 bases). Input material: PBMCs or T cells enriched from blood (not recorded which). The TCR was taken from a man aged 40-55 years in a cohort exposed to, infected with or recovered from COVID-19 (not recorded which). The CDR3 protein is CAWSVGGYGYTF. The CDR3 DNA is TGTGCCTGGAGTGTAGGGGGCTATGGCTACACCTTC.